What follows are 24 T cell receptor beta chains derived from one specimen sequenced in a study of cytomegalovirus exposure and HLA in healthy donors. Using immunoSEQ multiplex PCR, the repertoire was profiled, and TCRdb retains in-frame clones only, with some absent. Of 200,000 to 250,000 clones in the sample, approximately 83% were seen once. Input material: PBMCs. The receptors shown here come from a young woman in good health and CMV-seropositive.

The chain employs TRBV4-1 and TRBJ2-1, with 10 bases that match TRBD2. Losses at the gene ends were 2 bases for V and 4 bases for J; bases not matched to a gene: 5. This CDR3 contains 16 residues. Looked up from germline, CDR1 is MGHRA and CDR2 is YSYEKL. The CDR3 region is CASSQLGLAAYNEQFF. The DNA for the CDR3 is TGCGCCAGCAGCCAATTAGGACTAGCGGCTTACAATGAGCAGTTCTTC.

V and J are TRBV29-1 and TRBJ1-1; D remains ambiguous. The germline V gene encodes CDR1 SQVTM and CDR2 ANQGSEA. This CDR3 spans 13 amino acids. Trimming shortened V by 8 bases and J by 2 bases, and 15 bases separated the two germline ends. This chain's CDR3 is CSPESVYNTEAFF. The CDR3 DNA reads TGCAGCCCTGAGTCGGTCTACAACACTGAAGCTTTCTTT.

The V gene is TRBV4-2, the J gene TRBJ2-3, with D possibly matching TRBD2 (6 bases). The length of the CDR3 is 15 residues. The germline V gene has CDR1 LGHNA and CDR2 YNFKEQ. Trimming took 4 bases from V and 1 from J, leaving 12 bases between them. CDR3 sequence: CASSPYGGGTDTQYF. The DNA of the CDR3 is TGTGCCAGCAGCCCCTATGGAGGGGGCACAGATACGCAGTATTTT.

The rearrangement joins TRBV2 to TRBJ1-1, with a weak D call TRBD1 (6 bases). There are 14 residues in the CDR3. CDR1 is SNHLY, CDR2 FYNNEI, per germline. V lost 2 bases, J lost 1 base, and 8 bases lay in between. This CDR3 reads CASSELGANTEAFF. DNA of the CDR3: TGTGCCAGCAGTGAATTGGGGGCGAACACTGAAGCTTTCTTT.

V and J are TRBV27 and TRBJ2-3; 8 bases line up with TRBD2. V was clipped by 4 bases and J by 10 bases; unmatched bases: 10. Germline V gene data show CDR1 as MNHEY and CDR2 as SMNVEV (reference sequence). CDR3 length: 14 amino acids. CDR3 amino acids: CASSYREGLYSQYF. Here the CDR3 DNA reads TGTGCCAGCAGTTACCGGGAGGGCCTCTATTCGCAGTATTTT.

The V call is TRBV5-1, the J call TRBJ2-1; 10 positions match TRBD2. J lost 1 base, V lost 3 bases, and 4 bases had no gene match. The germline V gene has CDR1 SGHRS and CDR2 YFSETQ. The CDR3 spans 16 residues. The CDR3 is CASSYQAGGSYNEQFF. CDR3 sequence (DNA): TGCGCCAGCAGCTACCAAGCGGGAGGGTCCTACAATGAGCAGTTCTTC.

This chain uses TRBV2 with TRBJ2-7; possible D gene TRBD2, 6 bases. Germline V gene sequence: CDR1 SNHLY, CDR2 FYNNEI. CDR3 size: 14 residues. V was shortened by 6 bases and J by 2 bases, with 14 bases between the two germline ends. CDR3 region: CASRQETRTYEQYF. In DNA, the CDR3 is TGTGCCAGCAGACAAGAGACTAGGACCTACGAGCAGTACTTC.

V is TRBV28 and J is TRBJ1-2; D is ambiguous. V shed 2 bases and J shed 4 bases, with 5 bases lying between them. This CDR3 has 12 residues. Germline V gene lookup returns CDR1 MDHEN and CDR2 SYDVKM. The DNA for the CDR3 is TGTGCCAGCAGTTTACGTACCTATGGCTACACCTTC. Its protein product is CASSLRTYGYTF.

The V and J genes are TRBV29-1 and TRBJ1-1; D may be TRBD1 (5 bases). The CDR3 has 13 amino acids. CDR1 is SQVTM, CDR2 ANQGSEA, per germline. V gave up 4 bases and J gave up 1 base, with 10 bases separating them. CDR3 region: CSVGQGENTEAFF. The CDR3 DNA is TGCAGCGTTGGGCAGGGTGAGAACACTGAAGCTTTCTTT. Using reference TRBV29-1 and TRBJ1-1 for the parts outside the CDR3, the full variable domain is SAVISQKPSRDICQRGTSLTIQCQVDSQVTMMFWYRQQPGQSLTLIATANQGSEATYESGFVIDKFPISRPNLTFSTLTVSNMSPEDSSIYLCSVGQGENTEAFFGQGTRLTVV.

The J gene is TRBJ2-5, the V gene TRBV7-6, with a weak D call TRBD1 (5 bases). This CDR3 has 15 residues. V was clipped by 4 bases and J by 5 bases, with 17 bases between them. Germline V lookup: CDR1 SGHVS, CDR2 FNYEAQ. The CDR3 DNA reads as TGTGCCAGCAGCTCGGGCAGGGTCGATGTGGAGACCCAGTACTTC. It encodes CASSSGRVDVETQYF.

CDR3 amino acids: CAWDTGLEQYF. The CDR3 DNA follows: TGTGCCTGGGATACAGGGCTCGAGCAGTACTTC. V and J are TRBV30 and TRBJ2-7, with a possible D match to TRBD1 (6 bases). Germline lookup yields CDR1 GTSNPN and CDR2 SVGIG (reference sequence). The CDR3 is 11 residues long. The V end was cut by 5 bases, the J end by 6 bases, with 11 bases between.

The V gene is TRBV30, the J gene TRBJ2-7; no clear D gene. V was clipped by 1 base and J by 6 bases, with 4 bases between them. CDR3 length: 10 amino acids. Per germline, CDR1 GTSNPN and CDR2 SVGIG (reference sequence). The CDR3 DNA reads as TGTGCCTGGAGTGGGGTCGAGCAGTACTTC. Its translation: CAWSGVEQYF.

V gene TRBV5-1 combines with J gene TRBJ2-3, with a weak D call TRBD1 (6 bases). The CDR3 runs to 14 residues. V lost 0 bases and J 5 bases, leaving 10 bases between the germline ends. CDR1 is SGHRS and CDR2 is YFSETQ in the germline V gene. CDR3 nucleotide sequence: TGCGCCAGCAGCTTGGACACAGGGAGAGATACGCAGTATTTT. Protein sequence: CASSLDTGRDTQYF.

CDR3: CASSARTGNTEAFF. The DNA for the CDR3 is TGCGCCAGCAGTGCCCGGACAGGGAACACTGAAGCTTTCTTT. The chain combines TRBV10-1 with TRBJ1-1; 7 bases are a match to TRBD1. CDR1 and CDR2 from the germline V gene are WNHNN and SYGVQD (reference sequence). Losses at the gene ends were 4 bases for V and 1 base for J; bases not matched to a gene: 3. This CDR3 contains 14 residues.

The chain recombines TRBV7-8 with TRBJ2-1; TRBD2 matches 7 bases. Germline values: CDR1 SGHVS, CDR2 FQNEAQ. The CDR3 consists of 12 residues. The V gene end was trimmed by 5 bases and the J gene end by 9 bases; junction bases not matched to a gene: 4. CDR3 sequence (DNA): TGTGCCAGCAGCCCGGGGGGTGTTGAGCAGTTCTTC. This sequence encodes CASSPGGVEQFF.

This sequence joins TRBV2 and TRBJ2-2, with unresolved D. The V and J ends lost 7 bases and 4 bases respectively, with 13 bases between them. Germline V lookup: CDR1 SNHLY, CDR2 FYNNEI. This CDR3 spans 14 amino acids. The CDR3 region is CASKLGIGTGELFF. DNA for the CDR3: TGTGCCAGCAAGTTAGGTATTGGCACCGGGGAGCTGTTTTTT. The full variable domain, completed using reference TRBV2 and TRBJ2-2, is EPEVTQTPSHQVTQMGQEVILRCVPISNHLYFYWYRQILGQKVEFLVSFYNNEISEKSEIFDDQFSVERPDGSNFTLKIRSTKLEDSAMYFCASKLGIGTGELFFGEGSRLTVL.

The chain uses TRBV19 and TRBJ2-7; no clear D. With 4 bases removed from V and 6 bases from J, the gap between germline ends came to 13 bases. Germline CDR1 and CDR2: LNHDA and SQIVND (reference sequence). This CDR3 is built from 13 residues. CDR3 protein: CASSTTNRLEQYF. CDR3 DNA sequence: TGTGCCAGTAGTACGACAAACCGACTCGAGCAGTACTTC.

In this sample, this clone turned up a few times. The J gene is TRBJ2-5, the V gene TRBV27; tentatively, D is TRBD2 (5 bases). Per the germline V gene, CDR1 is MNHEY and CDR2 is SMNVEV (reference sequence). Trimming left V 8 bases short and J 4 bases short, with 14 bases between. The CDR3 spans 13 residues. The CDR3 coding sequence is TGTGCCAGCTTCTCCTGGGAGCTAGAGACCCAGTACTTC. Its translation is CASFSWELETQYF.

The gene calls are TRBV28 and TRBJ1-2; 8 bases align to TRBD1. This CDR3 has 16 residues. Germline-derived CDR1 and CDR2 are MDHEN and SYDVKM. V lost 2 bases to trimming and J lost 4 bases; unmatched junction nucleotides: 9. The CDR3 here is CASSLDRTGFRYGYTF. The CDR3 DNA sequence: TGTGCCAGCAGTTTAGATAGGACAGGGTTTCGCTATGGCTACACCTTC.

The chain recombines TRBV7-3 with TRBJ2-6; 8 positions agree with TRBD1. This CDR3 has 19 amino acids. Germline V gene lookup returns CDR1 SGHTA and CDR2 FQGTGA. V lost 5 bases to trimming and J lost 0 bases; unmatched junction nucleotides: 12. CDR3 sequence reads: CASSLRAGGAVSGANVLTF. DNA of the CDR3: TGTGCCAGCAGCCTCCGGGCAGGGGGCGCCGTCTCTGGGGCCAACGTCCTGACTTTC.

V and J are TRBV7-9 and TRBJ1-1, with 8 bases fitting TRBD1. The CDR3 runs 13 residues. Germline V gene lookup returns CDR1 SEHNR and CDR2 FQNEAQ (reference sequence). Unmatched junction bases numbered 2, after V lost 3 bases and J lost 5 bases. Here the CDR3 DNA reads TGTGCCAGCAGCTTTACAGGGGGAACTGAAGCTTTCTTT. Residues: CASSFTGGTEAFF.

About this clone: The sample has other DNA sequences that encode this CDR3 too. V usage is TRBV20-1 and J usage is TRBJ1-3; no reliable D call. The CDR3 is made up of 11 amino acids. Trimming removed 6 bases at V and 0 bases at J, with 3 bases between. Germline loops: CDR1 DFQATT, CDR2 SNEGSKA (reference sequence). The CDR3 DNA reads TGCAGTGCCAGCTCTGGAAACACCATATATTTT. This translates into CSASSGNTIYF.

V and J are TRBV13 and TRBJ1-3, with D hard to call. Trimming left V 5 bases short and J 0 bases short, with 8 bases between. The CDR3 is 14 amino acids. Germline V gene data show CDR1 as PRHDT and CDR2 as FYEKMQ (reference sequence). The CDR3 reads CASSPPDSGNTIYF. The CDR3 region has the DNA TGTGCCAGCAGCCCGCCTGACTCTGGAAACACCATATATTTT.

This chain uses TRBV7-3 with TRBJ2-2, with D possibly TRBD2 on 5 matching bases. CDR1 is SGHTA and CDR2 is FQGTGA in the germline V gene. V was trimmed by 2 bases and J by 3 bases, leaving 7 bases between them. This CDR3 has 14 residues. CDR3 bases: TGTGCCAGCAGCTTATTGAGGGACACCGGGGAGCTGTTTTTT. It encodes CASSLLRDTGELFF.